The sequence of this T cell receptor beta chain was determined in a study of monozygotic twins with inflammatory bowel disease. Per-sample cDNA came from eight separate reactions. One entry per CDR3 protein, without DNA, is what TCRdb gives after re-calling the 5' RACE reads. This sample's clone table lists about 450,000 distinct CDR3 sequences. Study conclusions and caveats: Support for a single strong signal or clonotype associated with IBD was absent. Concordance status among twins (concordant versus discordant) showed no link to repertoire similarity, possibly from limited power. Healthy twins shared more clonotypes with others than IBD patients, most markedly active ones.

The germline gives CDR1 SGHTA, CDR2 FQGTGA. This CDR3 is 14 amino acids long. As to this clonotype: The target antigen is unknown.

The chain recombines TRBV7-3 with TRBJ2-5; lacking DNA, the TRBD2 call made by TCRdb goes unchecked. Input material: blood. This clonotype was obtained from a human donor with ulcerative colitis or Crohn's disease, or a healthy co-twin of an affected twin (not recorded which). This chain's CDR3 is CASSPGDFQETQYF.